What follows describes a single T cell receptor beta chain. What it recognizes is unknown. A multiplex PCR was run with 60 Vbeta primers and 13 Jbeta primers. Using immunoSEQ multiplex PCR, the repertoire was profiled, and TCRdb retains in-frame clones only, with some absent. The sample contains 90,000 to 100,000 clones, approximately 80% of which appear only once. CDR1 is SEHNR, CDR2 FQNEAQ, per germline (reference sequence). The CDR3 totals 14 residues. V lost 1 base and J lost 0, with 4 bases in between. This sample was included in a study of cytomegalovirus exposure and HLA in healthy donors. General study results and limits: Roughly uniform depth of sequencing across donors was assumed in presence/absence analyses.

Sequenced: PBMCs. This sequence originates from a woman aged 40 to 50 in good health and CMV-seronegative. The V and J genes are TRBV7-9 and TRBJ1-5; D unresolved. CDR3 in DNA: TGTGCCAGCAGCTTAGGCGTTAGCAATCAGCCCCAGCATTTT. The encoded protein is CASSLGVSNQPQHF.